The 32 T cell receptor beta chains below all came from one sample that was sequenced in a study of shared clonotypes between healthy human individuals. CD8 cells classed as naive were CD45RO-negative and positively selected for CCR7, excluding terminally differentiated effector memory CD45RA+ cells. Clones were sequenced by immunoSEQ multiplex PCR, and TCRdb holds only the in-frame ones, with some missing. The sample has millions of clones, about 95% seen once. The sample taken for sequencing was naive CD8+ T cells sorted from blood. The receptors were sampled from a young man in good health.

CDR3 nucleotides: TGTGCCAGCAGCCTCGGCAGCCACAATGAGCAGTTCTTC. Protein product: CASSLGSHNEQFF. The chain links TRBV27 to TRBJ2-1; D not resolved. CDR3 size: 13 residues. The V and J ends lost 6 bases and 5 bases respectively, with 11 bases between them. CDR1 MNHEY and CDR2 SMNVEV come from the germline V gene (reference sequence).

The rearrangement joins TRBV19 to TRBJ2-7; TRBD1 matches 7 bases. J gave up 6 bases and V 4 bases, and 9 bases lay outside the gene matches. Per the germline V gene, CDR1 is LNHDA and CDR2 is SQIVND (reference sequence). The CDR3 length is 14 residues. This CDR3 reads CASSKDRDKREQYF. CDR3 in DNA: TGTGCCAGTAGTAAAGACAGGGACAAGCGCGAGCAGTACTTC.

This sequence joins TRBV9 and TRBJ2-7; D gene unclear. Deletions cut 0 bases from V and 4 bases from J, with 8 bases between. The CDR3 runs to 13 residues. CDR1 is SGDLS and CDR2 is YYNGEE in the germline V gene. CDR3 in DNA: TGTGCCAGCAGCGTAGGAGGAATGTACGAGCAGTACTTC. This gives the protein CASSVGGMYEQYF.

This chain connects TRBV5-6 to TRBJ2-3; 13 bases are a match to TRBD2. In germline, CDR1 is SGHDT, CDR2 YYEEEE. This CDR3 comprises 15 residues. V lost 0 bases and J lost 5; bases outside the gene matches: 0. The CDR3 DNA reads TGTGCCAGCAGCTTGGGACTAGCGGGAGGAGATACGCAGTATTTT. Its protein is CASSLGLAGGDTQYF.

Comment on this clone: Relative to the germline gene, one junction end is altered; a read error may explain this. The chain recombines TRBV7-7 with TRBJ2-2, with D maybe TRBD1 (5 bases). Germline-derived CDR1 and CDR2 are SSHAT and FNYEAQ (reference sequence). The CDR3 loop spans 14 amino acids. In DNA form, the CDR3 reads TGTGCTAGCAGCTTAGATACAGGTGTCGGGGAGCTGTTTTTT. Translated, it gives CASSLDTGVGELFF.

The rearrangement uses TRBV7-2 and TRBJ2-2; unclear D gene. CDR3 length: 14 residues. The ends were cut back, 3 bases at V and 0 bases at J, with 5 bases in the middle. Looked up from germline, CDR1 is SGHTA and CDR2 is FQGNSA. CDR3 amino acids: CASSLSSNTGELFF. In nucleotides, the CDR3 is TGTGCCAGCAGCTTGTCATCGAACACCGGGGAGCTGTTTTTT.

This clone has just one count. V and J are TRBV27 and TRBJ1-2; possibly TRBD1 for D (6 bases). This CDR3 has 15 amino acids. Germline CDR1 MNHEY, CDR2 SMNVEV (reference sequence). V was shortened by 0 bases and J by 7 bases, with 15 bases between the two germline ends. This chain's CDR3 is CASSLSPTGLAGYTF. In nucleotides, the CDR3 is TGTGCCAGCAGTTTATCGCCCACAGGGCTCGCTGGCTACACCTTC.

Points on this clone: This same CDR3 is encoded by further DNA sequences in the sample. The chain uses TRBV5-4 and TRBJ2-1; D may match TRBD1 or TRBD2 (5 bases each). This CDR3 spans 17 amino acids. The ends were cut back, 0 bases at V and 3 bases at J, with 16 bases in the middle. Germline CDR1 is SGHNT and CDR2 is YYREEE (reference sequence). Written as DNA, the CDR3 is TGTGCCAGCAGCTTGGCCGGGGCAGGGAGCAGCTACAATGAGCAGTTCTTC. Its protein is CASSLAGAGSSYNEQFF.

The V gene is TRBV6-5, the J gene TRBJ1-1; D is ambiguous. CDR1 and CDR2 (germline): MNHEY, SVGAGI. The V gene lost 2 bases and the J gene lost 1 base, with 8 bases spanning the gap. The CDR3 length is 14 residues. The CDR3 protein is CASSYKGENTEAFF. The CDR3 DNA is TGTGCCAGCAGTTACAAGGGTGAGAACACTGAAGCTTTCTTT.

The chain employs TRBV5-1 and TRBJ2-7; a possible D gene is TRBD1 (5 bases). This CDR3 spans 15 amino acids. V was trimmed by 0 bases and J by 4 bases, leaving 14 bases between them. Germline lookup yields CDR1 SGHRS and CDR2 YFSETQ. The CDR3 sequence: CASSLVTGDFYEQYF. The CDR3 nucleotides are TGCGCCAGCAGCTTGGTAACAGGAGATTTTTACGAGCAGTACTTC.

This clone appeared a single time. CDR3 sequence reads: CAWSPNLLDEQFF. For the CDR3, the DNA is TGTGCCTGGAGTCCGAACTTACTGGATGAGCAGTTCTTC. The chain is built from TRBV30 and TRBJ2-1; D remains unclear. CDR3 length: 13 residues. Deletions cut 2 bases from V and 8 bases from J, with 13 bases between. Germline CDR1 GTSNPN, CDR2 SVGIG (reference sequence).

V and J are TRBV28 and TRBJ1-5, with D possibly matching TRBD1 (6 bases). CDR1 and CDR2 from the germline V gene are MDHEN and SYDVKM. The V gene lost 4 bases and the J gene lost 5 bases, with 15 bases spanning the gap. This CDR3 spans 15 amino acids. CDR3 region: CASSSRGEGDQPQHF. In DNA form, the CDR3 reads TGTGCCAGCAGTTCGAGGGGGGAAGGGGATCAGCCCCAGCATTTT.

The chain couples TRBV7-3 to TRBJ2-3; TRBD2 might be the D (6 bases). The CDR3 consists of 15 residues. Trimming removed 1 base at V and 3 bases at J, with 11 bases between. In germline, CDR1 is SGHTA, CDR2 FQGTGA. The CDR3 here is CASSLIGGETDTQYF. As DNA, the CDR3 is TGTGCCAGCAGCTTAATAGGAGGGGAGACAGATACGCAGTATTTT.

The rearrangement joins TRBV4-1 to TRBJ2-1; weak D call: TRBD2 (6 bases). CDR1 is MGHRA and CDR2 is YSYEKL in the germline V gene. The CDR3 extends over 17 amino acids. The V gene lost 0 bases and the J gene lost 0 bases, with 12 bases spanning the gap. The CDR3 bases are TGCGCCAGCAGCCAAGATCCCGGGGGTAGCTCCTACAATGAGCAGTTCTTC. Its protein product is CASSQDPGGSSYNEQFF.

This chain links TRBV30 with TRBJ2-2; 8 bases agree with TRBD1. J was trimmed by 4 bases and V by 7 bases; bases with no gene match: 5. This CDR3 has 13 residues. CDR1 and CDR2 (germline): GTSNPN, SVGIG (reference sequence). The CDR3 DNA is TGTGCCTTTCCGACAGGGGTCACCGGGGAGCTGTTTTTT. Its protein is CAFPTGVTGELFF.

The chain recombines TRBV4-1 with TRBJ2-7; a possible D gene is TRBD1 (5 bases). The V end lost 3 bases, the J end lost 4 bases, and 10 bases lay between the germline ends. CDR3 length: 13 amino acids. The germline V gene encodes CDR1 MGHRA and CDR2 YSYEKL. The CDR3 region has the DNA TGCGCCAGCAGCCAGTTTCAGGGTTACGAGCAGTACTTC. The encoded protein is CASSQFQGYEQYF.

V gene TRBV6-6 combines with J gene TRBJ2-1, with 7 bases identical to TRBD2. The trim removed 2 bases at V and 9 bases at J, leaving 4 bases unmatched. The CDR3 length is 13 residues. In germline, CDR1 is MNHNY, CDR2 SVGAGI (reference sequence). CDR3 sequence reads: CASSYNRGGEQFF. The CDR3 nucleotides are TGTGCCAGCAGTTACAACCGCGGGGGTGAGCAGTTCTTC.

Details on this clone: Other nucleotide sequences in the sample specify the same CDR3. The V call is TRBV5-6, the J call TRBJ2-7, with a weak D call TRBD2 (6 bases). Per germline, CDR1 SGHDT and CDR2 YYEEEE. Trimming shortened V by 4 bases and J by 6 bases, and 11 bases separated the two germline ends. The CDR3 is 12 residues long. As DNA, the CDR3 is TGTGCCAGCAGCCTAGGGACTCTCGAGCAGTACTTC. This encodes CASSLGTLEQYF.

V usage is TRBV6-5 and J usage is TRBJ2-2; TRBD2 matches at 9 bases. The length of the CDR3 is 15 residues. Germline V gene sequence: CDR1 MNHEY, CDR2 SVGAGI. J gave up 2 bases and V 4 bases, and 2 bases lay outside the gene matches. The CDR3 region has the DNA TGTGCCAGCAGTTTTAGCGGGGGAAACACCGGGGAGCTGTTTTTT. The encoded protein is CASSFSGGNTGELFF.

V is TRBV27 and J is TRBJ1-1, with D uncertain. Germline values: CDR1 MNHEY, CDR2 SMNVEV (reference sequence). The CDR3 loop spans 14 amino acids. Trimming removed 4 bases from V and 4 bases from J, with 13 bases in between. The CDR3 bases are TGTGCCAGCAGTTCAGTCCGCGTTTCCACTGAAGCTTTCTTT. It yields the protein CASSSVRVSTEAFF.

The chain employs TRBV6-6 and TRBJ1-6; TRBD1 matches at 9 bases. The V gene end was trimmed by 8 bases and the J gene end by 10 bases; junction bases not matched to a gene: 9. CDR3 length: 14 residues. Per the germline V gene, CDR1 is MNHNY and CDR2 is SVGAGI (reference sequence). CDR3 region: CASSGQGPQSPLHF. The DNA for the CDR3 is TGTGCCAGCTCCGGACAGGGGCCCCAATCACCCCTCCACTTT.

The chain is built from TRBV27 and TRBJ2-2, with 12 positions matching TRBD1. Germline CDR1 is MNHEY and CDR2 is SMNVEV (reference sequence). V shed 6 bases and J 4 bases; nucleotides not matched to a gene: 3. The CDR3 contains 15 residues. DNA of the CDR3: TGTGCCAGCAGGTTGGGACAGGGGGCCACCGGGGAGCTGTTTTTT. Protein: CASRLGQGATGELFF.

The chain links TRBV11-2 to TRBJ2-7; D is ambiguous. The CDR3 covers 13 residues. Trimming cost V 4 bases and J 2 bases, with 9 bases left between them. The germline V gene has CDR1 SGHAT and CDR2 FQNNGV. CDR3 bases: TGTGCCAGCAGCTCAGCAGAGACCTACGAGCAGTACTTC. Translating it yields CASSSAETYEQYF.

This chain joins TRBV6-6 and TRBJ2-7, with 7 bases fitting TRBD2. Germline trimming cut 4 bases from V and 0 bases from J; bases unmatched to any gene: 3. The CDR3 has 14 residues. Germline-derived CDR1 and CDR2 are MNHNY and SVGAGI (reference sequence). The CDR3 is CASSLRGGSYEQYF. The CDR3 region has the DNA TGTGCCAGCAGTTTACGCGGGGGCTCCTACGAGCAGTACTTC.

Details on this clone: This same CDR3 is encoded by further DNA sequences in the sample. The CDR3 nucleotides read TGTGCCAGCAGTTTTATCGGTACAGGGGTGGGCGAGCAGTACTTC. Its translation: CASSFIGTGVGEQYF. This chain joins TRBV27 and TRBJ2-7; 7 bases agree with TRBD1. The germline gives CDR1 MNHEY, CDR2 SMNVEV (reference sequence). V lost 3 bases to trimming and J lost 6 bases; unmatched junction nucleotides: 11. The CDR3 contains 15 residues.

Here the CDR3 reads CASSHLLGGELFF. The CDR3 coding sequence is TGCGCCAGCAGCCACCTACTTGGTGGGGAGCTGTTTTTT. The rearrangement uses TRBV4-1 and TRBJ2-2; D gene unclear. V was shortened by 3 bases and J by 8 bases, with 10 bases between the two germline ends. The CDR3 sequence is 13 residues long. The germline V gene encodes CDR1 MGHRA and CDR2 YSYEKL.

This chain links TRBV7-9 with TRBJ2-3, with 8 nucleotides matching TRBD2. This CDR3 comprises 15 residues. Germline CDR1 reads SEHNR; CDR2 reads FQNEAQ (reference sequence). V was clipped by 3 bases and J by 3 bases; unmatched bases: 5. The DNA for the CDR3 is TGTGCCAGCAGCTTTCTACCGGGGGGGACAGATACGCAGTATTTT. The encoded protein is CASSFLPGGTDTQYF.

The genes are TRBV5-6 and TRBJ2-3; no clear D gene. Trimming cost V 0 bases and J 3 bases, with 14 bases left between them. Germline lookup yields CDR1 SGHDT and CDR2 YYEEEE. The length of the CDR3 is 16 residues. The CDR3 coding sequence is TGTGCCAGCAGCTTGGCCTTTGGTATAAGGACAGATACGCAGTATTTT. It encodes CASSLAFGIRTDTQYF.

V usage is TRBV29-1 and J usage is TRBJ2-3, with 9 bases matching TRBD2. V gave up 2 bases and J gave up 4 bases; unmatched junction bases: 10. Per the germline V gene, CDR1 is SQVTM and CDR2 is ANQGSEA. The CDR3 has 16 residues. The CDR3 DNA reads TGCAGCGTTGAATCGGCCTTGGCGGGAGGGCCAGATACGCAGTATTTT. This codes for CSVESALAGGPDTQYF.

The chain combines TRBV11-2 with TRBJ2-7, with 7 bases lining up with TRBD2. The CDR3 length is 15 residues. Germline V CDR1 and CDR2: SGHAT, FQNNGV. The junction had 11 bases not matched to a gene; V was cut back by 5 bases and J by 4 bases. The CDR3 sequence: CASSASGGPGYEQYF. CDR3 nucleotides: TGTGCCAGCAGCGCCTCGGGGGGACCGGGTTACGAGCAGTACTTC. The full variable domain, completed using reference TRBV11-2 and TRBJ2-7, is EAGVAQSPRYKIIEKRQSVAFWCNPISGHATLYWYQQILGQGPKLLIQFQNNGVVDDSQLPKDRFSAERLKGVDSTLKIQPAKLEDSAVYLCASSASGGPGYEQYFGPGTRLTVT.

This chain uses TRBV27 with TRBJ2-7; D may match TRBD1 or TRBD2 (5 bases each). CDR1 MNHEY and CDR2 SMNVEV come from the germline V gene (reference sequence). The CDR3 has 15 residues. The ends were cut back, 6 bases at V and 6 bases at J, with 21 bases in the middle. DNA for the CDR3: TGTGCCAGCAGATCGTACTCCCCGGGACGGAGCGAGCAGTACTTC. Translation gives CASRSYSPGRSEQYF.

This chain uses TRBV13 with TRBJ2-1, with D perhaps TRBD1 or TRBD2 (6 bases each). Germline CDR1 PRHDT, CDR2 FYEKMQ (reference sequence). The CDR3 has 17 residues. Trimming shortened V by 3 bases and J by 2 bases, and 17 bases separated the two germline ends. The CDR3 reads CASSLSLRRGPYNEQFF. The CDR3 nucleotides read TGTGCCAGCAGCTTGAGCCTGCGACGGGGGCCCTACAATGAGCAGTTCTTC.